This TCR beta chain was profiled in a study of OX40 agonist ivuxolimab in advanced cancers. Study overall: Every 2 weeks, patients received ivuxolimab intravenously, dosed at 0.01 to 10 mg/kg. Three patients showed partial responses: one hepatocellular carcinoma and two cutaneous melanoma cases.

Comment on this clone: Its antigen is as yet unknown.

Between the trimmed V and J ends, which lost 0 bases and 6 bases, there was a span of 19 bases. The CDR3 consists of 16 residues. The germline CDR1 and CDR2 sequences are SGDLS and YYNGEE. Findings and caveats of the study: Fewer expanded clones were found on average in CD4+ than in CD8+ T cells.

Prior autoimmune disease or systemic immunosuppression barred patients. Using immunoSEQ multiplex PCR, the repertoire was profiled, and TCRdb retains in-frame clones only, with some absent. The sample consists of 40,000 to 50,000 clones, 75% to 95% of them appearing once. The source was CD4+ or CD8+ T cells sorted from blood, collected in a trial of the OX40 agonist ivuxolimab. The receptor's source is an adult with an advanced solid tumor such as melanoma, head and neck, liver or kidney cancer. V and J are TRBV9 and TRBJ2-7, with D possibly TRBD2 on 6 matching bases. In DNA, the CDR3 is TGTGCCAGCAGCGTAGCCTTCGAGCTAGCGTATTCCGAGCAGTACTTC. Its protein product is CASSVAFELAYSEQYF.